The 17 T cell receptor beta chains listed next were all sequenced from one sample in a study of T cells in Graves' hyperthyroidism and ophthalmopathy. Using RNA transcripts as the source, TCR beta CDR3 regions were amplified. In the first-round RT-PCR of the TCR CDR3, the HTBI primer set was used. Using its own MiXCR run on the multiplex PCR reads, TCRdb lists one record per CDR3 protein. The table has around 200,000 distinct CDR3 sequences, approximately 17% seen once. Sequencing used blood. The source is a woman aged 50 to 65 with Graves' hyperthyroidism.

The rearrangement uses TRBV28 and TRBJ1-2; TRBD1 might be the D (6 bases). Germline loops: CDR1 MDHEN, CDR2 SYDVKM. The CDR3 is 12 residues long. Trimming stripped 10 bases from V and 8 bases from J, with 17 bases between. CDR3 protein: CATYYGQYGYTF. DNA of the CDR3: TGTGCCACCTACTACGGACAGTACGGCTACACCTTC.

This clonotype came up many times. DNA of the CDR3: TGTGCCAGCAGCTCCACCCCGGGTATGGGGGGCTACACCTTC. As protein: CASSSTPGMGGYTF. This sequence joins TRBV7-2 and TRBJ1-2, with D uncertain. The length of the CDR3 is 14 residues. Germline V lookup: CDR1 SGHTA, CDR2 FQGNSA. V dropped 4 bases and J dropped 8 bases, with 17 bases sitting between them.

The table lists this clonotype with many counts. The genes are TRBV28 and TRBJ2-5; D perhaps matches TRBD1 (5 bases). Trimming left V 4 bases short and J 6 bases short, with 21 bases between. This CDR3 is built from 16 residues. The germline V gene has CDR1 MDHEN and CDR2 SYDVKM. CDR3: CASSSTGSSFGKTQYF. The DNA of the CDR3 is TGTGCCAGCAGTTCTACAGGATCGAGTTTTGGAAAGACCCAGTACTTC.

This clonotype occurred many times. The V gene is TRBV5-6, the J gene TRBJ2-3; 8 bases line up with TRBD2. With V trimmed by 3 bases and J by 4 bases, 4 bases remained unmatched. The germline gives CDR1 SGHDT, CDR2 YYEEEE. This CDR3 is built from 14 residues. Here the CDR3 reads CASSSSGWADTQYF. As DNA, the CDR3 is TGTGCCAGCAGCTCTAGCGGGTGGGCAGATACGCAGTATTTT.

This clonotype was detected many times. This chain uses TRBV7-9 with TRBJ1-1, with D possibly matching TRBD1 (6 bases). The CDR3 runs to 13 residues. Germline lookup yields CDR1 SEHNR and CDR2 FQNEAQ (reference sequence). The V end was cut by 1 base, the J end by 6 bases, with 9 bases between. CDR3 DNA sequence: TGTGCCAGCAGCTTAGAGGGGGGTGCTGAAGCTTTCTTT. Protein: CASSLEGGAEAFF.

This clonotype has a count of ten or more. This chain uses TRBV9 with TRBJ2-3; the match to TRBD2 covers 10 bases. The germline V gene encodes CDR1 SGDLS and CDR2 YYNGEE. The V segment lost 5 bases and the J segment 1 base; nucleotides outside the gene matches: 4. The CDR3 runs to 15 residues. The CDR3 region is CASSITSGGTDTQYF. As DNA, the CDR3 is TGTGCCAGCAGTATTACTAGCGGGGGCACAGATACGCAGTATTTT.

This clonotype came up many times. The gene calls are TRBV7-9 and TRBJ1-4, with a weak D call TRBD1 (6 bases). Germline V gene lookup returns CDR1 SEHNR and CDR2 FQNEAQ (reference sequence). V lost 5 bases to trimming and J lost 8 bases, with 24 bases between them. The CDR3 runs 17 residues. CDR3 sequence: CASSPVWRGKDGEKLFF. As DNA, the CDR3 is TGTGCCAGCAGCCCCGTTTGGAGGGGGAAGGATGGAGAAAAACTGTTTTTT.

This clonotype was counted ten times or more. V and J are TRBV6-1 and TRBJ2-1, with a weak D call TRBD1 (6 bases). Germline V gene sequence: CDR1 MNHNS, CDR2 SASEGT. This CDR3 contains 17 residues. Trimming shortened V by 5 bases and J by 5 bases, and 22 bases separated the two germline ends. In DNA, the CDR3 is TGTGCCAGCAGTTCCGGACAGTGGGAACAGCTGGACAATGAGCAGTTCTTC. It yields the protein CASSSGQWEQLDNEQFF.

This clonotype has ten or more counts. CDR3: CASSLGDRGMSEQYF. As DNA, the CDR3 is TGCGCCAGCAGCTTGGGGGACAGGGGGATGAGTGAGCAGTACTTC. The genes are TRBV5-1 and TRBJ2-7; 11 bases match TRBD1. The CDR3 covers 15 residues. V was pared by 0 bases and J by 7 bases, with 6 bases of the junction left unmatched. Germline values: CDR1 SGHRS, CDR2 YFSETQ.

This clonotype was recorded many times. The rearrangement uses TRBV27 and TRBJ1-1; a possible D gene is TRBD1 (5 bases). The CDR3 has 16 residues. Germline V gene lookup returns CDR1 MNHEY and CDR2 SMNVEV (reference sequence). The V end lost 3 bases, the J end lost 5 bases, and 19 bases lay between the germline ends. The CDR3: CASSFSGGEVGTEAFF. CDR3 nucleotide sequence: TGTGCCAGCAGTTTCTCAGGAGGGGAAGTAGGTACTGAAGCTTTCTTT.

This clonotype was seen repeatedly, ten times or more. The rearrangement links TRBV5-1 to TRBJ1-6; 8 bases match TRBD1. There are 14 residues in the CDR3. Unmatched junction bases numbered 7, after V lost 4 bases and J lost 10 bases. CDR1 is SGHRS, CDR2 YFSETQ, per germline. The chain's CDR3 is CASSTGQGESPLHF. The CDR3 DNA is TGCGCCAGCAGCACCGGACAGGGCGAGTCACCCCTCCACTTT. The variable domain in full, completed from reference TRBV5-1 and TRBJ1-6, reads KAGVTQTPRYLIKTRGQQVTLSCSPISGHRSVSWYQQTPGQGLQFLFEYFSETQRNKGNFPGRFSGRQFSNSRSEMNVSTLELGDSALYLCASSTGQGESPLHFGNGTRLTVT.

This clonotype has a handful of counts. The chain combines TRBV19 with TRBJ1-2, with TRBD1 matching over 9 bases. The CDR3 is 15 residues long. The V gene end was trimmed by 3 bases and the J gene end by 4 bases; junction bases not matched to a gene: 6. CDR1 LNHDA and CDR2 SQIVND come from the germline V gene (reference sequence). The CDR3 DNA sequence: TGTGCCAGTAGTATTTCGACAGGGGGATCCTATGGCTACACCTTC. Translation gives CASSISTGGSYGYTF. Drawing the rest from reference TRBV19 and TRBJ1-2, the complete variable domain is DGGITQSPKYLFRKEGQNVTLSCEQNLNHDAMYWYRQDPGQGLRLIYYSQIVNDFQKGDIAEGYSVSREKKESFPLTVTSAQKNPTAFYLCASSISTGGSYGYTFGSGTRLTVV.

This clonotype occurred many times. This chain uses TRBV10-3 with TRBJ2-3, with D perhaps matching TRBD2 (5 bases). Per the germline V gene, CDR1 is ENHRY and CDR2 is SYGVKD. V gave up 0 bases and J gave up 0 bases, with 13 bases separating them. The CDR3 sequence is 17 residues long. For the CDR3, the DNA is TGTGCCATCAGTGAGTCTCCGGGAACCCCCAGCACAGATACGCAGTATTTT. Its protein is CAISESPGTPSTDTQYF.

There are many counts of this clonotype. V and J are TRBV14 and TRBJ2-1; unclear D gene. The CDR3 spans 17 residues. Trimming took off 0 bases at V and 3 bases at J, with 15 bases between the two ends. CDR1 and CDR2 from the germline V gene are SGHDN and FVKESK. CDR3 DNA: TGTGCCAGCAGCCAAGATCGAGGAGCTGACCTCTACAATGAGCAGTTCTTC. Encoded protein: CASSQDRGADLYNEQFF.

There are many counts of this clonotype. This rearrangement joins TRBV28 to TRBJ2-6, with 9 bases matching TRBD1. The CDR3 length is 16 residues. The J segment lost 4 bases and the V segment lost 2 bases, leaving 3 bases of the junction unmatched. Germline CDR1 is MDHEN and CDR2 is SYDVKM. Here the CDR3 reads CASSLGQGTGANVLTF. CDR3 bases: TGTGCCAGCAGTTTAGGACAGGGGACCGGGGCCAACGTCCTGACTTTC.

The V gene is TRBV4-1, the J gene TRBJ2-7; 8 nucleotides align to TRBD2. The V gene's germline CDR1 is MGHRA and CDR2 YSYEKL. This CDR3 region has 18 residues. J gave up 5 bases and V 7 bases, and 22 bases lay outside the gene matches. As DNA, the CDR3 is TGCGCCAGCAAATCCATTGCCAGGAAAGCGGGGGCGATCGACGAGCAGTACTTC. Translated: CASKSIARKAGAIDEQYF.

The V gene is TRBV19, the J gene TRBJ1-2; D unclear. Germline V gives CDR1 LNHDA, CDR2 SQIVND (reference sequence). Trimming cost V 7 bases and J 11 bases, with 35 bases left between them. The CDR3 is 18 residues long. CDR3 sequence: CASIPTSELGQHYEGYTF. The CDR3 bases are TGTGCCAGTATACCGACTTCGGAGCTAGGCCAGCATTATGAAGGTTACACCTTC.